What follows describes a single TCR beta chain. The record originates from a study of blood T cell repertoires in COVID-19. On the study more broadly: Acute and convalescent COVID-19 samples came from the United States, Italy and Spain.

V lost 6 bases and J 1 base, leaving 13 bases between the germline ends. The CDR3 is 15 amino acids. Germline V CDR1 and CDR2: MDHEN, SYDVKM. Authors' analysis steps: Amplifying reference gene primers gave estimates of nucleated cell counts. Sequencing was performed with immunoSEQ multiplex PCR; in TCRdb, only in-frame clones are kept and a portion is missing. That table gives V, J and clone size, and the DNA gave D and trimming. The sample lists around 80,000 clones, 70% to 75% seen once, with 4.5% to 6% in the top ten. The clonotype originates from a man between 50 and 59 years old with active or convalescent COVID-19. This chain links TRBV28 with TRBJ1-5, with D perhaps TRBD1 (5 bases). Sequenced: peripheral blood. CDR3 residues: CASRSGGLSNQPQHF. CDR3 DNA: TGTGCCAGCAGGTCGGGGGGTTTAAGCAATCAGCCCCAGCATTTT.